The 26 T cell receptor beta chains below all came from one sample that was sequenced in a study of T cells in Graves' hyperthyroidism and ophthalmopathy. TCR beta CDR3 region amplification was performed from RNA transcripts. TCR CDR3 regions were first amplified by RT-PCR with HTBI primers. TCRdb re-derived calls from the multiplex PCR reads in MiXCR, one entry per CDR3 protein. The repertoire holds 350,000 to 500,000 distinct CDR3 sequences, with approximately 13% as singletons. Sequenced input: blood. The receptor set was obtained from a woman between 18 and 29 years old with Graves' hyperthyroidism.

This sequence joins TRBV18 and TRBJ2-2, with TRBD2 identical over 7 bases. Trimming took 2 bases from V and 3 from J; bases not matched to a gene: 9. There are 17 residues in the CDR3. The germline V gene has CDR1 KGHSH and CDR2 LQKENI. CDR3 DNA: TGTGCCAGCTCACCAGTAGTAAGCGGGGACTACACCGGGGAGCTGTTTTTT. Translated, it gives CASSPVVSGDYTGELFF. The full variable domain, in which reference TRBV18 and TRBJ2-2 provide the parts outside the CDR3, is NAGVMQNPRHLVRRRGQEARLRCSPMKGHSHVYWYRQLPEEGLKFMVYLQKENIIDESGMPKERFSAEFPKEGPSILRIQQVVRGDSAAYFCASSPVVSGDYTGELFFGEGSRLTVL.

This clonotype was detected many times. This chain uses TRBV28 with TRBJ2-5; 11 bases agree with TRBD1. Germline V gene sequence: CDR1 MDHEN, CDR2 SYDVKM. V was pared by 6 bases and J by 4 bases, with 10 bases of the junction left unmatched. The CDR3 runs to 16 residues. For the CDR3, the DNA is TGTGCCAGCAGCCTCCCCCGGGACAGGGGGTTAGAGACCCAGTACTTC. Translating it yields CASSLPRDRGLETQYF.

This clonotype was picked up a small number of times. The V and J genes are TRBV7-9 and TRBJ1-3; D not certain. This CDR3 contains 15 residues. V gave up 4 bases and J gave up 2 bases, with 12 bases separating them. CDR1 and CDR2 from the germline V gene are SEHNR and FQNEAQ (reference sequence). The CDR3 loop reads CASSSPGSPGNTIYF. The CDR3 nucleotides read TGTGCCAGCAGCTCTCCCGGGTCCCCTGGAAACACCATATATTTT.

This clonotype was counted ten times or more. This chain uses TRBV7-9 with TRBJ2-1; D is unresolved. Germline V gene lookup returns CDR1 SEHNR and CDR2 FQNEAQ (reference sequence). V was trimmed by 5 bases and J by 7 bases, leaving 9 bases between them. This CDR3 is built from 12 residues. The CDR3 protein is CASSIRANEQFF. The CDR3 DNA sequence: TGTGCCAGCAGCATCAGAGCTAATGAGCAGTTCTTC.

In this sample, this clonotype turned up a few times. This sequence joins TRBV20-1 and TRBJ1-6; D remains ambiguous. The CDR3 totals 14 residues. V lost 2 bases and J lost 4, with 9 bases in between. Germline V lookup: CDR1 DFQATT, CDR2 SNEGSKA (reference sequence). The CDR3 DNA reads TGCAGTGCTAGACCGGGAGAGTATAATTCACCCCTCCACTTT. Translated, it gives CSARPGEYNSPLHF.

In its sample, this clonotype was seen many times. The chain has TRBV2 and TRBJ2-3; maybe TRBD1 (6 bases). This CDR3 has 14 amino acids. V lost 9 bases and J 4 bases, leaving 17 bases between the germline ends. Germline CDR1 reads SNHLY; CDR2 reads FYNNEI. The CDR3 bases are TGTGCCAGGCAACCACCGGACAGTTCAGATACGCAGTATTTT. Its protein product is CARQPPDSSDTQYF.

This clonotype has a single count. Its ends do not fully match the called genes, so a read error is possible. The chain's CDR3 is CASSVATGEQSF. CDR3 bases: TGTGCCAGCAGCGTAGCGACCGGTGAGCAGTCCTTC. The V gene is TRBV9, the J gene TRBJ2-1, with D uncertain. Per germline, CDR1 SGDLS and CDR2 YYNGEE. The CDR3 covers 12 residues.

This clonotype was found a few times. The chain links TRBV7-3 to TRBJ2-2; 12 nucleotides agree with TRBD1. The length of the CDR3 is 17 residues. Losses at the gene ends were 1 base for V and 4 bases for J; bases not matched to a gene: 4. Per the germline V gene, CDR1 is SGHTA and CDR2 is FQGTGA. In DNA form, the CDR3 reads TGTGCCAGCAGCTTAAGCTTGGGACAGGGGGCCACCGGGGAGCTGTTTTTT. Translated: CASSLSLGQGATGELFF. Looking up the rest from reference TRBV7-3 and TRBJ2-2 gives the full variable domain: GAGVSQTPSNKVTEKGKYVELRCDPISGHTALYWYRQSLGQGPEFLIYFQGTGAADDSGLPNDRFFAVRPEGSVSTLKIQRTERGDSAVYLCASSLSLGQGATGELFFGEGSRLTVL.

This clonotype turned up a few times. This sequence joins TRBV20-1 and TRBJ2-3; D gene uncertain. The germline V gene encodes CDR1 DFQATT and CDR2 SNEGSKA (reference sequence). CDR3 length: 14 residues. V lost 0 bases and J 5 bases, leaving 12 bases between the germline ends. Here the CDR3 DNA reads TGCAGTGCTAGAGATAGGCGAGGTCTAGATACGCAGTATTTT. Protein: CSARDRRGLDTQYF.

This clonotype was picked up many times. The V call is TRBV6-2 or TRBV6-3, the J call TRBJ2-7; 7 nucleotides line up with TRBD2. After removal of 4 bases from V and 0 bases from J, the junction contained 6 bases not matched to a gene. Per germline, CDR1 MNHEY and CDR2 SVGEGT. The CDR3 sequence is 15 residues long. The CDR3 DNA follows: TGTGCCAGCAGTTTATTGGGCGGGAGCTCCTACGAGCAGTACTTC. Protein: CASSLLGGSSYEQYF.

This clonotype showed up many times. This chain uses TRBV11-2 with TRBJ2-1; D is possibly TRBD2 (6 bases). V lost 2 bases and J lost 4, with 18 bases in between. The CDR3 covers 17 residues. Germline CDR1 is SGHAT and CDR2 is FQNNGV. The CDR3 reads CASSLNRELIGYNEQFF. In DNA, the CDR3 is TGTGCCAGCAGCTTAAATCGGGAGTTGATAGGATACAATGAGCAGTTCTTC.

In this sample, this clonotype turned up many times. V is TRBV12-3 or TRBV12-4 and J is TRBJ2-1, with D perhaps matching TRBD2 (5 bases). The CDR3 loop spans 14 amino acids. V lost 6 bases and J lost 5, with 14 bases in between. CDR3 sequence (DNA): TGTGCCAGCAGGACTCCGGGAAAAAACAATGAGCAGTTCTTC. Encoded protein: CASRTPGKNNEQFF.

This clonotype came up many times. The rearrangement uses TRBV28 and TRBJ2-7; D may be TRBD2 (7 bases). Germline V gene sequence: CDR1 MDHEN, CDR2 SYDVKM. V lost 8 bases, J lost 7 bases, and 18 bases lay in between. CDR3 length: 13 amino acids. The chain's CDR3 is CASLLQQGGEQYF. The CDR3 nucleotides are TGTGCCAGCCTTCTACAACAGGGAGGGGAGCAGTACTTC. The whole variable domain, filled in from reference TRBV28 and TRBJ2-7, reads DVKVTQSSRYLVKRTGEKVFLECVQDMDHENMFWYRQDPGLGLRLIYFSYDVKMKEKGDIPEGYSVSREKKERFSLILESASTNQTSMYLCASLLQQGGEQYFGPGTRLTVT.

This clonotype came up many times. The J gene is TRBJ2-7, the V gene TRBV7-2; D is unresolved. Germline values: CDR1 SGHTA, CDR2 FQGNSA. The CDR3 is made up of 14 amino acids. The germline V and J ends were trimmed by 1 base and 0 bases, with 7 bases remaining between them. The CDR3 bases are TGTGCCAGCAGCTTAGGCCATAGCTCCTACGAGCAGTACTTC. The encoded protein is CASSLGHSSYEQYF.

This clonotype was seen ten or more times. The CDR3 DNA reads as TGCAGTGCTAGAGTGGGGACTAGCGGGAGCAATGAGCAGTTCTTC. Translation: CSARVGTSGSNEQFF. The V and J genes are TRBV20-1 and TRBJ2-1; 14 positions agree with TRBD2. The V and J ends lost 1 base and 6 bases, in that order; junction bases with no gene match: 2. Germline CDR1 reads DFQATT; CDR2 reads SNEGSKA (reference sequence). This CDR3 has 15 residues.

This clonotype appeared a few times. The gene calls are TRBV5-6 and TRBJ2-7; no definite D call. Between the trimmed V and J ends, which lost 3 bases and 9 bases, there was a span of 7 bases. The CDR3 loop spans 10 amino acids. CDR1 and CDR2 (germline): SGHDT, YYEEEE. CDR3 in amino acids: CASSSRSQYF. As DNA, the CDR3 is TGTGCCAGCAGCTCAAGGTCGCAGTACTTC.

The table lists this clonotype with many counts. The rearrangement uses TRBV27 and TRBJ2-7; 7 bases agree with TRBD2. With 0 bases clipped from V and 6 bases from J, the junction kept 5 bases outside the gene matches. This CDR3 spans 14 amino acids. Germline assignment: CDR1 MNHEY and CDR2 SMNVEV (reference sequence). CDR3 in DNA: TGTGCCAGCAGTTTATCGGGGGGGTTCACCGAGCAGTACTTC. Protein sequence: CASSLSGGFTEQYF.

The chain has TRBV19 and TRBJ2-5, with no clear D. The V end was cut by 6 bases, the J end by 2 bases, with 13 bases between. The CDR3 spans 14 residues. Germline V gene sequence: CDR1 LNHDA, CDR2 SQIVND (reference sequence). CDR3 sequence (DNA): TGTGCCAGTAGACCAACAAGCACACAAGAGACCCAGTACTTC. Its translation: CASRPTSTQETQYF.

This chain links TRBV28 with TRBJ2-2, with D maybe TRBD2 (5 bases). Looked up from germline, CDR1 is MDHEN and CDR2 is SYDVKM. CDR3 length equals 17 residues. V was clipped by 2 bases and J by 3 bases, with 16 bases between them. The DNA for the CDR3 is TGTGCCAGCAGTTTAATTCGGGCTAGCTGGGACACCGGGGAGCTGTTTTTT. This gives the protein CASSLIRASWDTGELFF. Together with reference TRBV28 and TRBJ2-2, the CDR3 gives the full variable domain: DVKVTQSSRYLVKRTGEKVFLECVQDMDHENMFWYRQDPGLGLRLIYFSYDVKMKEKGDIPEGYSVSREKKERFSLILESASTNQTSMYLCASSLIRASWDTGELFFGEGSRLTVL.

The rearrangement uses TRBV5-6 and TRBJ2-2; the match to TRBD2 covers 10 bases. The CDR3 spans 16 residues. J lost 3 bases, V lost 3 bases, and 5 bases had no gene match. CDR1 SGHDT and CDR2 YYEEEE come from the germline V gene. The CDR3 spells CASSSGLADYTGELFF. In DNA form, the CDR3 reads TGTGCCAGCAGCTCCGGACTAGCGGATTACACCGGGGAGCTGTTTTTT. The entire variable domain, with the rest obtained from reference TRBV5-6 and TRBJ2-2, is as follows: DAGVTQSPTHLIKTRGQQVTLRCSPKSGHDTVSWYQQALGQGPQFIFQYYEEEERQRGNFPDRFSGHQFPNYSSELNVNALLLGDSALYLCASSSGLADYTGELFFGEGSRLTVL.

Of note for this clonotype: Possible read error: a much larger clone is one base away. This chain joins TRBV5-1 and TRBJ2-7; TRBD2 agrees at 10 bases. The CDR3 runs to 14 residues. Germline V gene data show CDR1 as SGHRS and CDR2 as YFSETQ. Trimming cost V 4 bases and J 6 bases; bases outside gene matches: 7. CDR3 loop: CASSASGRACEQYF. The CDR3, as DNA: TGCGCCAGCAGCGCCAGCGGGAGGGCCTGCGAGCAGTACTTC.

There are a few counts of this clonotype. The chain combines TRBV7-2 with TRBJ2-1, with 7 bases lining up with TRBD2. CDR1 is SGHTA and CDR2 is FQGNSA in the germline V gene. The CDR3 contains 16 residues. The trim removed 1 base at V and 4 bases at J, leaving 7 bases unmatched. The CDR3: CASSLVGGSRYNEQFF. The DNA of the CDR3 is TGTGCCAGCAGCTTAGTAGGCGGGAGTAGGTACAATGAGCAGTTCTTC.

The table lists this clonotype with many counts. The chain combines TRBV15 with TRBJ2-7; D not certain. The germline V gene has CDR1 LNHNV and CDR2 YYDKDF (reference sequence). The CDR3 is made up of 12 amino acids. Trimming removed 0 bases at V and 9 bases at J, with 9 bases between. The CDR3 DNA reads as TGTGCCACCAGCAGAGATCGTTTAGGGCAGTACTTC. Its translation: CATSRDRLGQYF.

This clonotype came up a few times. The J gene is TRBJ2-3, the V gene TRBV18, with D possibly TRBD1 on 6 matching bases. The germline V gene has CDR1 KGHSH and CDR2 LQKENI. The CDR3 contains 16 residues. V gave up 6 bases and J gave up 1 base, with 17 bases separating them. The CDR3 nucleotides are TGTGCCAGCTCGCCTTTACAGGGATTTGGCACAGATACGCAGTATTTT. Translating gives CASSPLQGFGTDTQYF.

The table lists this clonotype with many counts. This chain links TRBV5-6 with TRBJ2-1, with 9 bases matching TRBD2. CDR3 length: 13 amino acids. The V gene end was trimmed by 4 bases and the J gene end by 9 bases; junction bases not matched to a gene: 5. The germline CDR1 and CDR2 sequences are SGHDT and YYEEEE. This CDR3 is CASSQRTSAEQFF. CDR3 bases: TGTGCCAGCAGCCAGAGGACTAGCGCTGAGCAGTTCTTC.

Worth noting for this clonotype: Given a much more abundant clone one base away, this may be a read error. The V call is TRBV28, the J call TRBJ1-1; unclear D gene. Germline assignment: CDR1 MDHEN and CDR2 SYDVKM. The CDR3 contains 14 residues. V was shortened by 11 bases and J by 4 bases, with 20 bases between the two germline ends. CDR3 sequence reads: CAGNLKPASTEAFF. CDR3 coding DNA: TGTGCCGGCAATCTAAAACCGGCTTCCACTGAAGCTTTCTTT.